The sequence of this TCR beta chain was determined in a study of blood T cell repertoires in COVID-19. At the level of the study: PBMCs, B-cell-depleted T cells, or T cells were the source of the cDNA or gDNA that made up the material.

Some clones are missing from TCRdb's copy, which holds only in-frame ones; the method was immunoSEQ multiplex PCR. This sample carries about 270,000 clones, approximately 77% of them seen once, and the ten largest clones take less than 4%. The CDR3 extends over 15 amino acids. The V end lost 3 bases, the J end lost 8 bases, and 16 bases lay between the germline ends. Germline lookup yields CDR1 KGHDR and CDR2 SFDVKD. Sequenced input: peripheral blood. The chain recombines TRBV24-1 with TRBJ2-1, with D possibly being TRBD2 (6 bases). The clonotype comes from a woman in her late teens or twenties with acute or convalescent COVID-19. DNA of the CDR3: TGTGCCACCAGTGATCCCCGGGACTCGACGTATGAGCAGTTCTTC. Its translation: CATSDPRDSTYEQFF.